These 8 T cell receptor beta chains originate from one sample sequenced in a study of control samples from healthy donors and cancer patients. Some clones are missing from TCRdb's copy, which holds only in-frame ones; the method was immunoSEQ multiplex PCR. The sample consists of 90,000 to 130,000 clones, approximately 82% of them appearing once. Sequenced sample: blood. Receptors were obtained from a man in his late teens or twenties in good health.

The chain combines TRBV6-1 with TRBJ1-2, with TRBD1 matching 8 bases. The germline V gene has CDR1 MNHNS and CDR2 SASEGT. CDR3 length equals 15 residues. V gave up 2 bases and J gave up 7 bases; unmatched junction bases: 9. Here the CDR3 reads CASSERGQGAFGYTF. For the CDR3, the DNA is TGTGCCAGCAGTGAAAGAGGGCAGGGGGCTTTTGGCTACACCTTC.

The rearrangement joins TRBV4-1 to TRBJ2-2, with 12 bases fitting TRBD2. The V and J ends lost 1 base and 0 bases, in that order; junction bases with no gene match: 6. CDR1 is MGHRA and CDR2 is YSYEKL in the germline V gene. The CDR3 is made up of 19 amino acids. CDR3 region: CASSQGRLAGGPNTGELFF. CDR3 DNA sequence: TGCGCCAGCAGCCAAGGAAGGCTAGCGGGGGGGCCGAACACCGGGGAGCTGTTTTTT.

The V call is TRBV18, the J call TRBJ2-7, with D perhaps assigned TRBD1 or TRBD2 (5 bases each). The CDR3 loop spans 15 amino acids. Germline CDR1 reads KGHSH; CDR2 reads LQKENI. The V end was cut by 2 bases, the J end by 7 bases, with 18 bases between. The CDR3 DNA reads TGTGCCAGCTCACCAGCGATGGGGGTACGTGGGGAGCAGTACTTC. This codes for CASSPAMGVRGEQYF.

The chain employs TRBV6-2 or TRBV6-3 and TRBJ1-2; 10 nucleotides line up with TRBD1. V lost 6 bases to trimming and J lost 7 bases; unmatched junction nucleotides: 11. Germline loops: CDR1 MNHEY, CDR2 SVGEGT. This CDR3 region has 15 residues. CDR3 DNA: TGTGCCAGCAGCCAAGGGACAGGGGCAGCGTCTGGCTACACCTTC. This translates into CASSQGTGAASGYTF.

This clone showed up just once. The chain carries TRBV7-9 and TRBJ1-1; no reliable D call. CDR3 length: 14 residues. The V end was cut by 5 bases, the J end by 5 bases, with 15 bases between. In germline, CDR1 is SEHNR, CDR2 FQNEAQ (reference sequence). CDR3 sequence (DNA): TGTGCCAGCAGCCCCGAAGTACTCCGGACTGAAGCTTTCTTT. This encodes CASSPEVLRTEAFF. Full variable domain (missing parts from reference TRBV7-9 and TRBJ1-1): DTGVSQNPRHKITKRGQNVTFRCDPISEHNRLYWYRQTLGQGPEFLTYFQNEAQLEKSRLLSDRFSAERPKGSFSTLEIQRTEQGDSAMYLCASSPEVLRTEAFFGQGTRLTVV.

This sequence joins TRBV19 and TRBJ2-2, with D possibly called TRBD1 or TRBD2 (7 bases each). Trimming removed 7 bases at V and 0 bases at J, with 15 bases between. The germline CDR1 and CDR2 sequences are LNHDA and SQIVND (reference sequence). This CDR3 spans 16 amino acids. The CDR3 nucleotides read TGTGCCAGTATGGGGGGGACAGTATCGAACACCGGGGAGCTGTTTTTT. Its protein is CASMGGTVSNTGELFF.

This clone was counted a single time. The chain recombines TRBV5-6 with TRBJ1-5, with TRBD1 matching over 8 bases. The germline gives CDR1 SGHDT, CDR2 YYEEEE. This CDR3 is built from 15 residues. J gave up 6 bases and V 4 bases, and 9 bases lay outside the gene matches. CDR3 bases: TGTGCCAGCAGCCATAGGACAGGGTTGCGTCAGCCCCAGCATTTT. This translates into CASSHRTGLRQPQHF. The full variable domain, in which reference TRBV5-6 and TRBJ1-5 provide the parts outside the CDR3, is DAGVTQSPTHLIKTRGQQVTLRCSPKSGHDTVSWYQQALGQGPQFIFQYYEEEERQRGNFPDRFSGHQFPNYSSELNVNALLLGDSALYLCASSHRTGLRQPQHFGDGTRLSIL.

This chain uses TRBV10-1 with TRBJ1-2; D remains ambiguous. Germline CDR1 WNHNN, CDR2 SYGVQD (reference sequence). This CDR3 spans 14 amino acids. Deletions cut 0 bases from V and 8 bases from J, with 13 bases between. CDR3 in DNA: TGCGCCAGCAGTGAGTCAGAAGGGCCCGTAGGCTACACCTTC. Translating gives CASSESEGPVGYTF.